The T cell receptor beta chain under discussion was sequenced for a study of blood T cell repertoires in COVID-19 (TCRdb year 2020). Background on the whole study: Samples from collaborators originated in the United States, Italy and Spain and spanned both the acute and convalescent phases of COVID-19. The material from the prospective study consisted of cDNA or gDNA derived from T cells, B-cell-depleted T cells, or PBMCs. Deeply sampled blood TCRbeta repertoires from subjects exposed to, actively infected with, or recovered from COVID-19 were included in the dataset. A freely available public database, intended as a resource for researchers studying the immune response to SARS-CoV-2, is where the repertoires were released. Samples were obtained from the ongoing ImmuneRACE study (first 160 participants) and from 1,000 to 1,500 subjects provided by 6 global collaborators. Nearly every sample came with metadata listing a de-identified subject ID, COVID-19 status, age in years and sex. Where available, HLA class I and class II types were obtained from metadata supplied by the sample provider rather than from assay-based typing.

The germline ends are 9 bases apart after V is trimmed by 1 base and J by 3 bases. The CDR3 starts with the cysteine, ends with the phenylalanine, and has 14 residues. The entry retains the CDR3 DNA only, 42 bases that are in frame from base 1. Taken from the germline V gene (reference sequence), the CDR1 and CDR2 loops are GTSNPN and SVGIG. The collaborating institutions used their own protocols to collect whole blood in K2EDTA tubes. For TCRbeta analysis, collaborator samples were shipped as frozen whole blood, as isolated PBMCs, or as DNA extracted from either sample type. The immunoSEQ Assay, a bias-controlled multiplex PCR, was used to amplify TCRbeta CDR3 regions from genomic DNA. As for the original processing: The number of nucleated cells in each sample was estimated by amplification of reference gene primers within the assay. Sequence reads were collapsed and filtered to measure the absolute abundance of every unique TCRbeta CDR3 rearrangement. For each sample, productive Simpson clonality was calculated by taking the square root of Simpson's diversity index across productive rearrangements. TCRdb re-hosts the immuneACCESS table, in-frame sequences only. Its copies lack some clones; in the studies checked, an unresolved V gene accounts for under half of them, and the cause for the rest is not known. That table furnishes V, J and clone size, whereas the DNA furnished D and trimming. The sample table lists around 160,000 clones, roughly 76% of them with a count of one. In total, the top ten clones hold roughly 8.8% of the sample.

As concerns this clone: Its antigen target is currently unknown. No base quality information exists; no much larger clone differs at one position.

Overall study results and their limits: Clinical and demographic metadata were provided uncurated, with the amount varying by source and participant.

The receptor's source is a human donor with acute or convalescent COVID-19. The donor label of this sample is uncertain. Sequenced sample: peripheral blood. The rearrangement joined TRBV30 to TRBJ2-2; the D gene is not confidently resolved. The CDR3 amino acid sequence is: CAWSDRPYTGELFF. The sequenced DNA is TGTGCCTGGAGTGACAGACCCTACACCGGGGAGCTGTTTTTT.